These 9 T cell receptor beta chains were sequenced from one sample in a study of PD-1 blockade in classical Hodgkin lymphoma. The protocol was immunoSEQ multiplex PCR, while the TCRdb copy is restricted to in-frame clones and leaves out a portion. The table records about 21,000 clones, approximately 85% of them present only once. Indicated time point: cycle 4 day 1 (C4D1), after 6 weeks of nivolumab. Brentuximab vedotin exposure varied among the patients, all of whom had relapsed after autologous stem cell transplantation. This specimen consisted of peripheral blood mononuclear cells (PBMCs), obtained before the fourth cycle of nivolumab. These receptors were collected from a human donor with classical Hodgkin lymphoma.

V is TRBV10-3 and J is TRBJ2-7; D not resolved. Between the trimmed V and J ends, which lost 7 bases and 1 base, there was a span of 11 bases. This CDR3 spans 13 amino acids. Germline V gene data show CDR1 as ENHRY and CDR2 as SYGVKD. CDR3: CAITDGMSYEQYF. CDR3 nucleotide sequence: TGTGCCATCACCGACGGCATGTCCTACGAGCAGTACTTC.

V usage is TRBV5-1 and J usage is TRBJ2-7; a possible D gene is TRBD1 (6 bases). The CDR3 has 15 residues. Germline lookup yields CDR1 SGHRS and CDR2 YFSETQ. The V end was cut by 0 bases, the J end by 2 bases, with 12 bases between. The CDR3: CASSLAAGAPYEQYF. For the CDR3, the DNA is TGCGCCAGCAGCTTGGCCGCAGGGGCCCCCTACGAGCAGTACTTC.

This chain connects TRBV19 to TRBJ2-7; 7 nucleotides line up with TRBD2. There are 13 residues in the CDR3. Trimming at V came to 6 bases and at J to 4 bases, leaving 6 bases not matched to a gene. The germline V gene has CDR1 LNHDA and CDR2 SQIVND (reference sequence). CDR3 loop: CASSGGSVYEQYF. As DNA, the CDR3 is TGTGCCAGTAGCGGCGGGAGTGTGTACGAGCAGTACTTC.

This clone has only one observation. CDR3 amino acids: CASSTGTTYEQYF. The CDR3 region has the DNA TGTGCCAGCAGTACCGGGACAACCTACGAGCAGTACTTC. The chain is built from TRBV6-1 and TRBJ2-7; D is possibly TRBD1 (6 bases). V was trimmed by 5 bases and J by 2 bases, leaving 10 bases between them. The CDR3 is 13 amino acids. Germline-derived CDR1 and CDR2 are MNHNS and SASEGT.

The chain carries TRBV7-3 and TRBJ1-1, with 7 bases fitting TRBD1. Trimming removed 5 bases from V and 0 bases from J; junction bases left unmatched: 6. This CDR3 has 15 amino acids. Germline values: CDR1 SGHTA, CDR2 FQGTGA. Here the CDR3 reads CASSHRQGLNTEAFF. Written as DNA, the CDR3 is TGTGCCAGCAGCCACCGACAGGGTTTGAACACTGAAGCTTTCTTT.

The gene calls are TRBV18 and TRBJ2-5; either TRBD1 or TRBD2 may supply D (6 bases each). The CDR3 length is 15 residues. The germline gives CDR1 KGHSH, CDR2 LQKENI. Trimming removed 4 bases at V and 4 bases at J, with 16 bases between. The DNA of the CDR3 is TGTGCCAGCTCACTCCTTGGGGGGCAAGGAGAGACCCAGTACTTC. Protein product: CASSLLGGQGETQYF.

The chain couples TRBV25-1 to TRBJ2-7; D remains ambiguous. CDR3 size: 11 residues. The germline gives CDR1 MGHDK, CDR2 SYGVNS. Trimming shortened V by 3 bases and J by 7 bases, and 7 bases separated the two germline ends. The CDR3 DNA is TGTGCCAGCAGTGACCTGGGAGAGCAGTACTTC. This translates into CASSDLGEQYF.

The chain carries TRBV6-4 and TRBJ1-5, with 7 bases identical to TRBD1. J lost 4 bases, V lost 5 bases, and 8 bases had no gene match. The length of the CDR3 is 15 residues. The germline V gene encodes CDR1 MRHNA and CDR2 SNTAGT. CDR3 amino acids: CASSIFAGQNQPQHF. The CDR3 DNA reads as TGTGCCAGCAGTATCTTTGCGGGACAGAATCAGCCCCAGCATTTT.

The CDR3 sequence: CSARDVGIQYF. The CDR3 DNA reads TGCAGTGCTAGAGATGTAGGGATTCAGTACTTC. The chain carries TRBV20-1 and TRBJ2-4, with D hard to call. The CDR3 is 11 amino acids. Germline CDR1 and CDR2: DFQATT and SNEGSKA (reference sequence). V was clipped by 0 bases and J by 10 bases, with 7 bases between them.